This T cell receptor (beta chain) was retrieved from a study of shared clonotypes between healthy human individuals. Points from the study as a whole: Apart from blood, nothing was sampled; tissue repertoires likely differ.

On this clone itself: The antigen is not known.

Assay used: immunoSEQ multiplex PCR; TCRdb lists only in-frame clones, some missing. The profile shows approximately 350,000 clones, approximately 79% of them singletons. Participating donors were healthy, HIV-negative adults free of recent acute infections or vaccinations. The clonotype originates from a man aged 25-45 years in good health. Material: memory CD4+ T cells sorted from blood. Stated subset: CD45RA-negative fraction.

This CDR3 is CASRLTGSDTGELFF. CDR3 DNA sequence: TGCGCCAGCAGGCTTACAGGATCCGACACCGGGGAGCTGTTTTTT. V usage is TRBV5-1 and J usage is TRBJ2-2; a possible D gene is TRBD1 (5 bases). Trimming removed 5 bases from V and 3 bases from J, with 14 bases in between. The CDR3 covers 15 residues. Germline CDR1 reads SGHRS; CDR2 reads YFSETQ.